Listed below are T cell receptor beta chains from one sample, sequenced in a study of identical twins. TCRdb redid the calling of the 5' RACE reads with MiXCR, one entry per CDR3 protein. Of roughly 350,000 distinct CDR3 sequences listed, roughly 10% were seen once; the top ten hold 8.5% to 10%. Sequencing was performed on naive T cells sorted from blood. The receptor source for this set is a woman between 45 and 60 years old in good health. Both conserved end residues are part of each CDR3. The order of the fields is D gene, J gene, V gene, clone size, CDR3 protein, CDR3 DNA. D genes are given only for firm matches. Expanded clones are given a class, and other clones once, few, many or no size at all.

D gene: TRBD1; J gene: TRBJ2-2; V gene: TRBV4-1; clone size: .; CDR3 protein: CASSQDPQGAVMGSTGELFF; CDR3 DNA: TGCGCCAGCAGCCAAGATCCCCAGGGGGCGGTGATGGGGAGCACCGGGGAGCTGTTTTTT
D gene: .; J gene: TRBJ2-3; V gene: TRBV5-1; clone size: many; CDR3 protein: CASSLGAYTDTQYF; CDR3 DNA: TGCGCCAGCAGCTTGGGAGCGTACACAGATACGCAGTATTTT
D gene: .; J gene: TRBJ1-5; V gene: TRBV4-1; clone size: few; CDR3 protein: CASSQGWIRQPQHF; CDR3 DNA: TGCGCCAGCAGCCAAGGGTGGATTAGGCAGCCCCAGCATTTT
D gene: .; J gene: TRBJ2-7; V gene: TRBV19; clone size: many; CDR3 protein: CASSMKLVYEQYF; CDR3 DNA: TGTGCCAGTAGTATGAAGTTGGTATACGAGCAGTACTTC
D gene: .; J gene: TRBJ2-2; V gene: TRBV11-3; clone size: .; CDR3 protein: CASSLDRAPWANTGELFF; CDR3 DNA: TGTGCCAGCAGCTTAGATCGGGCTCCGTGGGCAAACACCGGGGAGCTGTTTTTT
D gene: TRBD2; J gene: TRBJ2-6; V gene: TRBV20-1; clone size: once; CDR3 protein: CSARQAGAGANVLTF; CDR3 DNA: TGCAGTGCTAGACAGGCGGGGGCTGGGGCCAACGTCCTGACTTTC
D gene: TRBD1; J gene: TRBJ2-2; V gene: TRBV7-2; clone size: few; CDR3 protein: CASSFLVGQAGELFF; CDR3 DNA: TGTGCCAGCAGCTTCCTAGTCGGACAGGCCGGGGAGCTGTTTTTT
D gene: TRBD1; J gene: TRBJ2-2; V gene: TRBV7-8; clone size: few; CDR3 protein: CASSLGPRGQYGELFF; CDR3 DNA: TGTGCCAGCAGCTTAGGGCCCAGGGGGCAGTACGGGGAGCTGTTTTTT
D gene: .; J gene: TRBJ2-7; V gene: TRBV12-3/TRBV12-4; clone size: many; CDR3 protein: CASSRDAHYEQYF; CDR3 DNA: TGTGCCAGCAGCCGGGACGCTCACTACGAGCAGTACTTC
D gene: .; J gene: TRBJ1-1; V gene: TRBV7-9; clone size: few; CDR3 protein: CASSFFRTEAFF; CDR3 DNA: TGTGCCAGCAGCTTTTTCCGTACTGAAGCTTTCTTT
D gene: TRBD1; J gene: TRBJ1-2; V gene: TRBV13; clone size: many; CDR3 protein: CASSLGTDSYGYTF; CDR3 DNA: TGTGCCAGCAGCCTAGGGACAGACTCCTATGGCTACACCTTC